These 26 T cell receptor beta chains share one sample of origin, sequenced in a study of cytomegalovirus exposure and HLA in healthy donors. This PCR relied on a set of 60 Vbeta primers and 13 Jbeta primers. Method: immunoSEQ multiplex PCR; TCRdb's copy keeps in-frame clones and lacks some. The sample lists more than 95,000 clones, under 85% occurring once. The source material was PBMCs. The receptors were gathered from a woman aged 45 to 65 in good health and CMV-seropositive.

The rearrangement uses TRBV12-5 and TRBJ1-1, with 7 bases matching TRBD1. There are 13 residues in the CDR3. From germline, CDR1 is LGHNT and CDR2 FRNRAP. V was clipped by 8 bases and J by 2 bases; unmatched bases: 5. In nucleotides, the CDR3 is TGTGCTAGTAGACAGGGAACTAACACTGAAGCTTTCTTT. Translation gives CASRQGTNTEAFF.

CDR3 sequence reads: CASSQELQASYEQYF. The CDR3 coding sequence is TGCGCCAGCAGCCAAGAGCTCCAGGCCTCCTACGAGCAGTACTTC. The genes are TRBV4-1 and TRBJ2-7; D gene ambiguous. The V end lost 0 bases, the J end lost 0 bases, and 9 bases lay between the germline ends. The V gene's germline CDR1 is MGHRA and CDR2 YSYEKL. The CDR3 contains 15 residues.

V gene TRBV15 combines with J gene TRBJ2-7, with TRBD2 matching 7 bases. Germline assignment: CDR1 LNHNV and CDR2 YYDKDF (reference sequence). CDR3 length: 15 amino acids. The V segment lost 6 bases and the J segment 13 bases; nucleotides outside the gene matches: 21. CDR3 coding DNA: TGTGCCACCAGAACCGACTCAATTCATAGCGGGCGGGTCTACTTC. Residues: CATRTDSIHSGRVYF.

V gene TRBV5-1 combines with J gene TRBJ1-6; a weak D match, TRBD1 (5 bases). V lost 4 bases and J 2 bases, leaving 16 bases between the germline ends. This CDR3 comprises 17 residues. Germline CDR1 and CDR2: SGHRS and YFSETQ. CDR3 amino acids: CASSLGIAGAYNSPLHF. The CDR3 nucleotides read TGCGCCAGCAGCCTCGGGATTGCGGGGGCCTATAATTCACCCCTCCACTTT.

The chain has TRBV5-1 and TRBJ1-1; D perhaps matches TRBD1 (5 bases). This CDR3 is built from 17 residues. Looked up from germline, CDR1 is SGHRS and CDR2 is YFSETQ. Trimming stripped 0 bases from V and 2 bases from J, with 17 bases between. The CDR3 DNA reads TGCGCCAGCAGCTTGGTGGGGACTGACACCCTCAACACTGAAGCTTTCTTT. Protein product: CASSLVGTDTLNTEAFF.

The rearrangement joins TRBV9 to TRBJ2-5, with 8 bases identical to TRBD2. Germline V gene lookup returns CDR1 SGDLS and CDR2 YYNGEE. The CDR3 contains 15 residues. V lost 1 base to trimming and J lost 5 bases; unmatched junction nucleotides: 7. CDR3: CASSVSAGAGETQYF. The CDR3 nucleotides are TGTGCCAGCAGCGTATCAGCGGGGGCGGGGGAGACCCAGTACTTC.

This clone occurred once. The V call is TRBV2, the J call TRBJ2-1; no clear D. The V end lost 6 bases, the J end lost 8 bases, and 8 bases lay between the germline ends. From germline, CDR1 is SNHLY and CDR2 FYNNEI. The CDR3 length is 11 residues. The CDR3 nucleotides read TGTGCCAGCAGCGGGTTCGATGAGCAGTTCTTC. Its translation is CASSGFDEQFF.

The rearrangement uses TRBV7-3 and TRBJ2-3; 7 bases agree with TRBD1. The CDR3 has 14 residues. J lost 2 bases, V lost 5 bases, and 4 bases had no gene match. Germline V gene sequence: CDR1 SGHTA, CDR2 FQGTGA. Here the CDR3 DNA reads TGTGCCAGCAGCCCCGGGACAGCCACAGATACGCAGTATTTT. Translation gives CASSPGTATDTQYF.

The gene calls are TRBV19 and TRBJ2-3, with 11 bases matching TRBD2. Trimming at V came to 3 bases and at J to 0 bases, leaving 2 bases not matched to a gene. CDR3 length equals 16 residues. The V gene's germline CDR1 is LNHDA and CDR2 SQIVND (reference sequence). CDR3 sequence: CASSMRLAGSTDTQYF. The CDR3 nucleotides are TGTGCCAGTAGTATGAGACTAGCGGGGAGCACAGATACGCAGTATTTT.

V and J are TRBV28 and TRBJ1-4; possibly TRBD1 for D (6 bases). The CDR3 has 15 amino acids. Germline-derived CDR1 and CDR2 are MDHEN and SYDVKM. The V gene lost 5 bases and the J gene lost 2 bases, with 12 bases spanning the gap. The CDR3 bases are TGTGCCAGCAGTAAACTACAGGGCACTAATGAAAAACTGTTTTTT. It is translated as CASSKLQGTNEKLFF.

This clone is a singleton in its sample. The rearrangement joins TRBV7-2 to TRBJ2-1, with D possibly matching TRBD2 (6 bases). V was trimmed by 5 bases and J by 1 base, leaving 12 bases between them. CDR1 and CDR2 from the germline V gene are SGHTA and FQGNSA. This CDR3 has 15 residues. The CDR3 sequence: CASSVRLGSYNEQFF. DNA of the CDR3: TGTGCCAGCAGCGTTAGACTAGGTTCCTACAATGAGCAGTTCTTC.

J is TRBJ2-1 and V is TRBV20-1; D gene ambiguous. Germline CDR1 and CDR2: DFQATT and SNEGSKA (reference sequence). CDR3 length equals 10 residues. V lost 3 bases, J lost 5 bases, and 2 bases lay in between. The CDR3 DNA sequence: TGCAGTGCTAGCGACAATGAGCAGTTCTTC. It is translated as CSASDNEQFF.

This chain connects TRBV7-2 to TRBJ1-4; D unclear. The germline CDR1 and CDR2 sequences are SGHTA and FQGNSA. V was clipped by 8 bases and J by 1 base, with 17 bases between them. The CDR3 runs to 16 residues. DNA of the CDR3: TGTGCCAGCGCATCAAAGCGGGTTTTAACTAATGAAAAACTGTTTTTT. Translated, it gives CASASKRVLTNEKLFF.

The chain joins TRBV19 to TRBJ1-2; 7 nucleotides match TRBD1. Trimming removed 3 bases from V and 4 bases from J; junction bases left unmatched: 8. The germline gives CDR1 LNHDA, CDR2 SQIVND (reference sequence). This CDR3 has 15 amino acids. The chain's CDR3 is CASSMEPGQIYGYTF. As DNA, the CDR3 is TGTGCCAGTAGTATGGAGCCGGGACAGATCTATGGCTACACCTTC.

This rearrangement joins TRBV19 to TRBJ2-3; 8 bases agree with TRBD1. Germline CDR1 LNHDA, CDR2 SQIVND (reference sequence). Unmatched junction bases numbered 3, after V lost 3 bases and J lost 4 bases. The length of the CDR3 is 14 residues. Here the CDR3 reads CASSMDREADTQYF. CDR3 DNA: TGTGCCAGTAGTATGGACAGGGAGGCAGATACGCAGTATTTT.

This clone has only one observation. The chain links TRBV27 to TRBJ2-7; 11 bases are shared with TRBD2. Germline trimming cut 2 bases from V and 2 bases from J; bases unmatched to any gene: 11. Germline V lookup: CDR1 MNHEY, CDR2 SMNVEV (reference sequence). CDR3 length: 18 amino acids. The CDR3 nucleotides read TGTGCCAGCAGTTTAAAAAAACTAGCGGGGGCCGTTACCTACGAGCAGTACTTC. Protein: CASSLKKLAGAVTYEQYF.

In DNA, the CDR3 is TGTGCCAGCAGCTTAAGACTAGCGGGTTACGAGCAGTACTTC. It translates to CASSLRLAGYEQYF. The V and J genes are TRBV7-2 and TRBJ2-7; 10 nucleotides agree with TRBD2. The ends lost 2 bases at V and 4 bases at J; junction bases unmatched: 2. Per germline, CDR1 SGHTA and CDR2 FQGNSA. The CDR3 is 14 residues long. Looking up the rest from reference TRBV7-2 and TRBJ2-7 gives the full variable domain: GAGVSQSPSNKVTEKGKDVELRCDPISGHTALYWYRQSLGQGLEFLIYFQGNSAPDKSGLPSDRFSAERTGGSVSTLTIQRTQQEDSAVYLCASSLRLAGYEQYFGPGTRLTVT.

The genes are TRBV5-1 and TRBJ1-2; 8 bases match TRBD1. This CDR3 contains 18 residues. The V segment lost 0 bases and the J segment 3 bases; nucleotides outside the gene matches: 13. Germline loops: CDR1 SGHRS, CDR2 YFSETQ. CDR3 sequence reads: CASSLGGQGIRRHYGYTF. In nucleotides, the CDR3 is TGCGCCAGCAGCTTGGGCGGACAGGGCATCCGCCGGCACTATGGCTACACCTTC.

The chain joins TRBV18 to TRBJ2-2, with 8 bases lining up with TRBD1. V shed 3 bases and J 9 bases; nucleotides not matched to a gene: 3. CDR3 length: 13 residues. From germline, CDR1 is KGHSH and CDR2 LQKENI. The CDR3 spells CASSPTGVRELFF. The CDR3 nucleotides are TGTGCCAGCTCACCGACAGGGGTCAGGGAGCTGTTTTTT. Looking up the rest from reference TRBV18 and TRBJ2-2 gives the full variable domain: NAGVMQNPRHLVRRRGQEARLRCSPMKGHSHVYWYRQLPEEGLKFMVYLQKENIIDESGMPKERFSAEFPKEGPSILRIQQVVRGDSAAYFCASSPTGVRELFFGEGSRLTVL.

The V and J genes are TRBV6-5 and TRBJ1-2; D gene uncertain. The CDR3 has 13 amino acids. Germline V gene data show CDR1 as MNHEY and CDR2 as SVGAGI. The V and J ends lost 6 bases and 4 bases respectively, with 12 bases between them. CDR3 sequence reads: CASSRTTSYGYTF. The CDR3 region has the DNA TGTGCCAGCAGCCGAACTACATCCTATGGCTACACCTTC.

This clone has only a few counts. DNA for the CDR3: TGTGCCATCAGGGCAGGGCCAGGGATACGCACAGATACGCAGTATTTT. It encodes CAIRAGPGIRTDTQYF. V and J are TRBV10-3 and TRBJ2-3; the D gene is possibly TRBD1 (5 bases). CDR1 and CDR2 from the germline V gene are ENHRY and SYGVKD. The CDR3 consists of 16 residues. The V and J ends lost 6 bases and 1 base respectively, with 17 bases between them.

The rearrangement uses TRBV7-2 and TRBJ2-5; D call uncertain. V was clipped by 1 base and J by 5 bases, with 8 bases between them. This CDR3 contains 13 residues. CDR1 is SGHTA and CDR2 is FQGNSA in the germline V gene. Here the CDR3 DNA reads TGTGCCAGCAGCTTAGGGAGTGGCGAGACCCAGTACTTC. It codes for CASSLGSGETQYF.

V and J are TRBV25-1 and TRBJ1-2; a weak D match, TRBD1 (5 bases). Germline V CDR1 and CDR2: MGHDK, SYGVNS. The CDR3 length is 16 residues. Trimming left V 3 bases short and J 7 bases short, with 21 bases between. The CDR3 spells CASSDNGPGLFFGYTF. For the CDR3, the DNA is TGTGCCAGCAGTGATAACGGACCGGGACTATTTTTTGGCTACACCTTC.

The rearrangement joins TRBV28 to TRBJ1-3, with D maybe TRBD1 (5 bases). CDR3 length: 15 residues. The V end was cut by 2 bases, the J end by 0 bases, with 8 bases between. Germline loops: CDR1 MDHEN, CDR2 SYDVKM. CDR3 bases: TGTGCCAGCAGTTTAGGGGCCAGCTCTGGAAACACCATATATTTT. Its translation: CASSLGASSGNTIYF.

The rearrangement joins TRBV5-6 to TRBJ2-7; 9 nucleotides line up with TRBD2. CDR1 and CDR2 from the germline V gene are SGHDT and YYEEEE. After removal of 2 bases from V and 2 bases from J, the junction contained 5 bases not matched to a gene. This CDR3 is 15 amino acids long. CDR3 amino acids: CASSFLAGQAYEQYF. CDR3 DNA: TGTGCCAGCAGCTTTCTAGCGGGACAAGCCTACGAGCAGTACTTC.

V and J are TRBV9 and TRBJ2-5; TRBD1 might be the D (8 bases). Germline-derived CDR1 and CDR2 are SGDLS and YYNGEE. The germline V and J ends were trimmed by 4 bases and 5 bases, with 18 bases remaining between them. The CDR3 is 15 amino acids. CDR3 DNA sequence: TGTGCCAGCAGCCCTCACACAGGGGGGGTGGAGACCCAGTACTTC. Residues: CASSPHTGGVETQYF.